This T cell receptor (beta chain) comes out of a study of blood T cell repertoires in COVID-19. In the study overall: T cells, B-cell-depleted T cells, or PBMCs supplied cDNA or gDNA.

Methods used by the authors: Estimation of nucleated cell counts relied on the amplification of reference gene primers. Method: immunoSEQ multiplex PCR; TCRdb's copy keeps in-frame clones and lacks some. The V and J calls and clone size are taken from that table; D and trimming were inferred from the DNA. Of over 130,000 clones in the sample, about 83% are singletons; the top ten hold 8.9%. Followed over time, Seattle patients had been enrolled while infection was active. The sequencing input was peripheral blood. This TCR was recovered from a young man with COVID-19, enrolled during active disease.

The CDR3 nucleotides read TGTGCCAGCAGTCCCAAGGGACACCCTGCAGAGACCCAGTACTTC. It codes for CASSPKGHPAETQYF. The rearrangement links TRBV28 to TRBJ2-5, with a possible D match to TRBD1 (6 bases). Trimming took off 5 bases at V and 4 bases at J, with 17 bases between the two ends. This CDR3 spans 15 amino acids. The V gene's germline CDR1 is MDHEN and CDR2 SYDVKM.